This TCR beta chain was captured in a study of T cell responses to AZD1222 COVID-19 vaccine. Study in general: Analyses pooled second doses at about 4 or about 12 weeks.

The table came from immunoSEQ multiplex PCR; TCRdb's copy has only in-frame clones and leaves some out. The table records 120,000 or so clones, roughly nine tenths of them present only once. Trimming took 4 bases from V and 0 from J, leaving 12 bases between them. Germline CDR1 SGHRS, CDR2 YFSETQ. The CDR3 covers 15 residues. This receptor was obtained from an adult in good health. The gene calls are TRBV5-1 and TRBJ2-3; D ambiguous. The starting material was peripheral blood, obtained on day 0 of AZD1222 vaccination. The CDR3 nucleotides read TGCGCCAGCAGCGAGGACCAGACTAGCACAGATACGCAGTATTTT. This gives the protein CASSEDQTSTDTQYF. Filled out from reference TRBV5-1 and TRBJ2-3, the complete variable domain reads KAGVTQTPRYLIKTRGQQVTLSCSPISGHRSVSWYQQTPGQGLQFLFEYFSETQRNKGNFPGRFSGRQFSNSRSEMNVSTLELGDSALYLCASSEDQTSTDTQYFGPGTRLTVL.